The entry below gives a single TCR beta chain sequence along with its context. Its antigen is not known. These data are taken from a study of beta chain features in type 1 diabetes. Background on the study: Examined across all samples were some 99 million sorted cells. Study observations and caveats: VDJ junctions from type 1 diabetes patients carried fewer insertions and larger deletions. The naive, central memory and Treg TCRB repertoires showed an apparent similarity that was greater among patients than among healthy donors. A moderate, significant TCRB CDR3 shortening appeared in type 1 diabetes across four CD4+ subsets.

V dropped 5 bases and J dropped 1 base, with 14 bases sitting between them. There are 16 residues in the CDR3. Germline CDR1 reads SGHTA; CDR2 reads FQGNSA. CD4+ cells of the naive, central memory, regulatory and stem cell-like memory types were sorted via CD45RO/CCR7/CD25/CD127/CD95/CD27. As every portion of the isolated RNA was reverse transcribed, the sequencing read expressed TCRB transcripts. The method was immunoSEQ multiplex PCR; TCRdb's version includes in-frame clones alone and lacks a portion of them. Found here are hundreds of thousands of clones, over 13% of them singletons; the top ten hold 0.04%.

The material sequenced was naive CD4+ T cells from blood. The genes are TRBV7-2 and TRBJ2-2; possibly TRBD2 for D (6 bases). The sequence was obtained from a man aged 18 to 30 with type 1 diabetes. This chain's CDR3 is CASSLRGMLNTGELFF. DNA for the CDR3: TGTGCCAGCAGCCTTCGGGGGATGTTGAACACCGGGGAGCTGTTTTTT.